This T cell receptor (beta chain) derives from a study of T cell responses to AZD1222 COVID-19 vaccine. Assay: immunoSEQ multiplex PCR; the TCRdb copy retains only in-frame clones and omits some. The data contain about 180,000 clones, 92% of them singletons. The study pooled second doses at about 4 or about 12 weeks. V was trimmed by 1 base and J by 0 bases, leaving 10 bases between them. In germline, CDR1 is SGHTA, CDR2 FQGNSA. This CDR3 region has 16 residues. This TCR was sampled from an adult who received the AZD1222 COVID-19 vaccine. The gene calls are TRBV7-2 and TRBJ1-5; D is uncertain. This material consisted of peripheral blood, taken 28 days after the second AZD1222 dose. The CDR3 sequence is CASSLGAANSNQPQHF. CDR3 coding DNA: TGTGCCAGCAGCTTAGGGGCGGCGAATAGCAATCAGCCCCAGCATTTT.